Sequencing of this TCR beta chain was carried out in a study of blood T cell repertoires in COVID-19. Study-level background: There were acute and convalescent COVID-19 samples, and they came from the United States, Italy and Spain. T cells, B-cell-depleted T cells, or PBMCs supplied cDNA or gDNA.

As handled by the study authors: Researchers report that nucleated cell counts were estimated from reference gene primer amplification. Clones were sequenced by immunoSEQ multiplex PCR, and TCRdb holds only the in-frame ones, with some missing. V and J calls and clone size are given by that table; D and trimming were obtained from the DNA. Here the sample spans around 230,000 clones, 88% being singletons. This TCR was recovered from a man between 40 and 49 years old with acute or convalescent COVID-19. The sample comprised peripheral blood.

The CDR3 loop is CASQTGLLGEQYF. The CDR3 nucleotides read TGTGCCAGCCAGACAGGGTTATTGGGCGAGCAGTACTTC. This chain connects TRBV11-2 to TRBJ2-7, with 7 positions matching TRBD1. CDR1 SGHAT and CDR2 FQNNGV come from the germline V gene. The V gene end was trimmed by 8 bases and the J gene end by 6 bases; junction bases not matched to a gene: 10. CDR3 length: 13 residues.